Here is one T cell receptor beta chain with its context. What it binds is not known. This sample was taken from a study of a mutant IDH1 vaccine in newly diagnosed glioma. Background on the study: Patients had received radiotherapy, temozolomide, or both previously, most receiving both.

Repertoires were generated with immunoSEQ multiplex PCR, while TCRdb's copy carries only in-frame clones and drops some. The sample carries just over 80,000 clones, 65% to 90% recorded once. Specified time point: week 23, last vaccination. Each vaccine dose was 300 ug of mutant IDH1 20-mer peptide, with topical imiquimod. Astrocytomas found in donors were new, WHO grade 3 or 4, IDH1-mutant and ATRX-lost. After removal of 4 bases from V and 4 bases from J, the junction contained 6 bases not matched to a gene. Per the germline V gene, CDR1 is MNHEY and CDR2 is SVGAGI. This CDR3 is 15 amino acids long. The rearrangement joins TRBV6-5 to TRBJ1-3, with TRBD1 matching 8 bases. The receptor comes from a man younger than 45 with glioma. Some clones in this sample may be carry-over from other donors' samples. Sequencing was performed on PBMCs, taken from a glioma patient whose treatment included an IDH1 peptide vaccine. CDR3 nucleotide sequence: TGTGCCAGCAGTTCCTCCTGGGACAGGGGAAACACCATATATTTT. Translation: CASSSSWDRGNTIYF.